This entry lists 12 T cell receptor beta chains sequenced from one sample in a study of identifying expanded T cells in peripheral blood. This table comes from immunoSEQ multiplex PCR, and its TCRdb copy is limited to in-frame clones, with some not included. The table has tens of thousands of clones, over 80% seen once; the top ten hold 20%. Specimen: blood. The source is a person aged 18-70 years in good health.

This clone occurred a few times. CDR3 bases: TGTGCCAGCAGCTCAGGGATAAACACCGGGGAGCTGTTTTTT. Encoded protein: CASSSGINTGELFF. The genes are TRBV7-9 and TRBJ2-2, with D maybe TRBD1 (5 bases). Trimming stripped 4 bases from V and 2 bases from J, with 8 bases between. The germline V gene has CDR1 SEHNR and CDR2 FQNEAQ (reference sequence). This CDR3 has 14 amino acids.

The rearrangement joins TRBV30 to TRBJ2-5; D might be TRBD1 or TRBD2, each matching 6 bases. Germline assignment: CDR1 GTSNPN and CDR2 SVGIG (reference sequence). V was trimmed by 2 bases and J by 5 bases, leaving 18 bases between them. The CDR3 is 15 residues long. The CDR3 sequence: CAWSPLVGGGETQYF. The CDR3 DNA follows: TGTGCCTGGAGTCCATTGGTGGGGGGCGGTGAGACCCAGTACTTC.

This chain uses TRBV5-1 with TRBJ1-3; TRBD1 aligns across 7 bases. The CDR3 is 19 amino acids. V gave up 3 bases and J gave up 3 bases; unmatched junction bases: 18. The V gene's germline CDR1 is SGHRS and CDR2 YFSETQ. CDR3 in amino acids: CASSSGLTGGQPIGNTIYF. CDR3 nucleotides: TGCGCCAGCAGCTCCGGACTCACCGGGGGACAGCCAATTGGAAACACCATATATTTT.

The chain employs TRBV7-9 and TRBJ2-1; unclear D gene. This CDR3 contains 14 residues. Germline CDR1 reads SEHNR; CDR2 reads FQNEAQ (reference sequence). V lost 0 bases and J 7 bases, leaving 10 bases between the germline ends. The CDR3 nucleotides read TGTGCCAGCAGCTTAGCCATTTCGGTAAATGAGCAGTTCTTC. This translates into CASSLAISVNEQFF.

V gene TRBV28 combines with J gene TRBJ1-3; 7 nucleotides line up with TRBD1. Germline CDR1 reads MDHEN; CDR2 reads SYDVKM. The CDR3 totals 16 residues. With 5 bases clipped from V and 4 bases from J, the junction kept 11 bases outside the gene matches. The CDR3 sequence is CASSPPEGATGNTIYF. For the CDR3, the DNA is TGTGCCAGCAGTCCCCCGGAGGGGGCGACAGGAAACACCATATATTTT.

V usage is TRBV5-4 and J usage is TRBJ2-3, with 7 bases matching TRBD2. The germline CDR1 and CDR2 sequences are SGHNT and YYREEE (reference sequence). The CDR3 consists of 16 residues. V dropped 1 base and J dropped 1; count of bases not matched to a gene: 6. CDR3 sequence: CASSLRAGVGTDTQYF. CDR3 nucleotides: TGTGCCAGCAGCTTGCGTGCGGGAGTGGGCACAGATACGCAGTATTTT.

This chain links TRBV7-9 with TRBJ1-5; 7 nucleotides agree with TRBD1. The CDR3 is 15 amino acids. CDR1 is SEHNR and CDR2 is FQNEAQ in the germline V gene (reference sequence). Trimming removed 4 bases from V and 2 bases from J; junction bases left unmatched: 5. The DNA of the CDR3 is TGTGCCAGCAGCTCGGGAGGACAGGGCAATCAGCCCCAGCATTTT. Encoded protein: CASSSGGQGNQPQHF.

The genes are TRBV6-6 and TRBJ2-5, with a possible D match to TRBD1 (6 bases). The CDR3 length is 15 residues. Germline CDR1 and CDR2: MNHNY and SVGAGI (reference sequence). The V end lost 2 bases, the J end lost 3 bases, and 13 bases lay between the germline ends. The CDR3 spells CASSYPPDREETQYF. The CDR3, as DNA: TGTGCCAGCAGTTACCCCCCGGACAGAGAAGAGACCCAGTACTTC.

This clone appeared a single time. J is TRBJ2-7 and V is TRBV6-1; D is possibly TRBD1 (6 bases). Germline lookup yields CDR1 MNHNS and CDR2 SASEGT. This CDR3 has 13 residues. V shed 9 bases and J shed 5 bases, with 17 bases lying between them. This chain's CDR3 is CASVRDIKDEQYF. For the CDR3, the DNA is TGTGCCAGTGTCCGGGACATAAAGGACGAGCAGTACTTC.

This clone was seen more than once but under ten times. The sample holds other DNA sequences that translate to the same CDR3. The chain links TRBV6-1 to TRBJ1-1; 7 positions match TRBD1. Germline-derived CDR1 and CDR2 are MNHNS and SASEGT. V was pared by 9 bases and J by 1 base, with 5 bases of the junction left unmatched. CDR3 length: 13 amino acids. CDR3 DNA sequence: TGTGCCAGTTCCGGGACAGCGAACACTGAAGCTTTCTTT. This encodes CASSGTANTEAFF.

The chain recombines TRBV7-2 with TRBJ1-3; D is unresolved. This CDR3 is 15 amino acids long. Trimming removed 1 base from V and 0 bases from J, with 7 bases in between. Germline assignment: CDR1 SGHTA and CDR2 FQGNSA. CDR3 in DNA: TGTGCCAGCAGCTTAGTTCCGGACTCTGGAAACACCATATATTTT. As protein: CASSLVPDSGNTIYF.

The rearrangement joins TRBV6-6 to TRBJ2-7, with a tentative D call TRBD1 (6 bases). The CDR3 length is 14 residues. Between the trimmed V and J ends, which lost 5 bases and 2 bases, there was a span of 13 bases. Germline V gene lookup returns CDR1 MNHNY and CDR2 SVGAGI (reference sequence). The CDR3, as DNA: TGTGCCAGCAGTGAGACAGGTGCTACCTACGAGCAGTACTTC. This codes for CASSETGATYEQYF.